The clone carrying this TCR beta chain was found once. The antigen is undetermined. The CDR3 extends over 15 amino acids. V was clipped by 0 bases and J by 7 bases, with 13 bases between them. Germline CDR1 and CDR2: SGHRS and YFSETQ. These data originate in a study of a mutant IDH1 vaccine in newly diagnosed glioma. Turning to the study itself: Previous treatment comprised radiotherapy, temozolomide, or both, mostly both. Findings of the study overall: Patients showed vaccine-induced immune responses at a rate of under 95%.

Time point: baseline, week 1 (first vaccination visit). Stated treatment: pre-vaccination baseline after standard-of-care therapy. Produced via immunoSEQ multiplex PCR; TCRdb's table is partial and in-frame only. The sample has about 51,000 clones, 60% to 85% seen once. The chain uses TRBV5-1 and TRBJ1-4; D is perhaps TRBD1 (5 bases). This TCR was recovered from a woman aged 40-49 years with glioma. The sequencing here drew on PBMCs, taken from a glioma patient treated with radiotherapy, temozolomide or both. The CDR3 bases are TGCGCCAGCAGCTTGGCCGAGGGAACAGGTGAAAAACTGTTTTTT. This encodes CASSLAEGTGEKLFF.